This T cell receptor beta chain was retrieved from a study of blood T cell repertoires in COVID-19. CDR1 and CDR2 (germline): MNHEY, SVGEGT. The CDR3 contains 13 residues. The V gene end was trimmed by 6 bases and the J gene end by 7 bases; junction bases not matched to a gene: 8. This clone was seen only once. Method: immunoSEQ multiplex PCR; TCRdb's copy keeps in-frame clones and lacks some. The top ten hold approximately 9% of the sample, which has hundreds of thousands of clones, about 91% seen once. The rearrangement joins TRBV6-2 or TRBV6-3 to TRBJ2-7, with 8 positions matching TRBD1. This clonotype was obtained from a woman aged 18-29 years who had recovered from COVID-19. The material sequenced was PBMCs or T cells enriched from blood (not recorded which). In nucleotides, the CDR3 is TGTGCCAGCAGCTTGGACAGGGCGGGGGAGCAGTACTTC. Its translation: CASSLDRAGEQYF.